The 7 T cell receptor beta chains below all came from one sample that was sequenced in a study of PD-L1 blockade in urothelial cancer. Time point of the sample: pretreatment peripheral blood. Profiling relied on immunoSEQ multiplex PCR, and the TCRdb table lists in-frame clones only, not all of them. The table records around 71,000 clones, about 82% of them present only once. The sequencing here drew on PBMCs, taken around atezolizumab (anti-PD-L1) treatment. These receptors were collected from a man aged 40-55 years with urothelial cancer.

The V and J genes are TRBV7-8 and TRBJ1-4, with D hard to call. Trimming pared 3 bases from V and 4 bases from J, leaving 12 bases between. The CDR3 is 15 residues long. Germline V gene lookup returns CDR1 SGHVS and CDR2 FQNEAQ. The CDR3 nucleotides are TGTGCCAGCAGCTTCCGGACGGGGTTTAATGAAAAACTGTTTTTT. As protein: CASSFRTGFNEKLFF.

This clone was detected once. This chain connects TRBV15 to TRBJ2-1; TRBD2 matches at 11 bases. The CDR3 covers 15 residues. Looked up from germline, CDR1 is LNHNV and CDR2 is YYDKDF (reference sequence). The ends lost 5 bases at V and 8 bases at J; junction bases unmatched: 8. CDR3 coding DNA: TGTGCCACCAGCGATGCCACTAGCGGGAGCTATGAGCAGTTCTTC. It codes for CATSDATSGSYEQFF.

V and J are TRBV11-2 and TRBJ2-5, with TRBD1 identical over 8 bases. The CDR3 is 15 residues long. Germline V gene sequence: CDR1 SGHAT, CDR2 FQNNGV. V lost 5 bases and J lost 5; bases outside the gene matches: 10. The CDR3 loop is CASSIEAGGGETQYF. The DNA of the CDR3 is TGTGCCAGCAGCATTGAAGCAGGGGGCGGTGAGACCCAGTACTTC.

The CDR3 loop reads CASSGRAVDSGANVLTF. Written as DNA, the CDR3 is TGTGCCAGCAGTGGGCGGGCAGTCGACTCTGGGGCCAACGTCCTGACTTTC. The chain links TRBV2 to TRBJ2-6, with D possibly being TRBD2 (5 bases). Per the germline V gene, CDR1 is SNHLY and CDR2 is FYNNEI. Trimming stripped 4 bases from V and 0 bases from J, with 13 bases between. The CDR3 loop spans 17 amino acids.

This clone was counted a few times. Written as DNA, the CDR3 is TGTGCCAGCAGCGTAGGGGCTGGTGACGAGCAGTACTTC. This sequence encodes CASSVGAGDEQYF. The chain uses TRBV9 and TRBJ2-7; D is ambiguous. V gave up 0 bases and J gave up 5 bases, with 9 bases separating them. Germline values: CDR1 SGDLS, CDR2 YYNGEE. The CDR3 extends over 13 amino acids.

The chain has TRBV25-1 and TRBJ2-2, with a weak D call TRBD2 (6 bases). The CDR3 has 15 amino acids. The ends were cut back, 6 bases at V and 2 bases at J, with 13 bases in the middle. Germline CDR1 and CDR2: MGHDK and SYGVNS. CDR3 bases: TGTGCCAGCAGCGAGGGAGGAAGAAACACCGGGGAGCTGTTTTTT. Translated, it gives CASSEGGRNTGELFF.

In this sample, this clone turned up once. The gene calls are TRBV10-3 and TRBJ1-1; tentative D call: TRBD1 (6 bases). Germline loops: CDR1 ENHRY, CDR2 SYGVKD. V gave up 2 bases and J gave up 10 bases, with 11 bases separating them. This CDR3 comprises 12 residues. CDR3 protein: CAISEPGARAFF. In nucleotides, the CDR3 is TGTGCCATCAGTGAGCCAGGGGCAAGAGCTTTCTTT.